In its sample, the clone carrying this T cell receptor beta chain was seen many times. Its antigen is unknown. J was trimmed by 4 bases and V by 5 bases; bases with no gene match: 7. Germline-derived CDR1 and CDR2 are SNHLY and FYNNEI. The CDR3 extends over 16 amino acids. Unique molecular identifiers were present on the cDNA, which also gained a universal primer site by template switching. TCRdb analysed the 5' RACE reads with MiXCR anew, one entry per CDR3 protein. The sample has 650,000 to 800,000 distinct CDR3 sequences; around 8.3% are singletons. The entry originates in a study of identical twins. Overall study results and limits: Within beta out-of-frame sequences, the excess sharing observed between twins was weaker. Conclusions were based on cross-sectional statistical analysis, without following the same donors. Analyses of zero insertions could be partly confounded by invariant MAIT and iNKT cells.

This sample was shared with a second study, whose subject was yellow fever vaccine responses in identical twins.

The chain uses TRBV2 and TRBJ2-7, with 14 nucleotides matching TRBD2. Sequencing used PBMCs. The TCR was taken from a woman between 18 and 29 years old in good health. The CDR3 nucleotides read TGTGCCAGCAGTCGGGGACTAGCGGGAGCAGGGTACGAGCAGTACTTC. Protein: CASSRGLAGAGYEQYF.